These 31 T cell receptor beta chains were sequenced from one sample in a study of T cells in Graves' hyperthyroidism and ophthalmopathy. RNA transcripts provided the source from which TCR beta CDR3 regions were amplified. The primer set for the first-round RT-PCR of the TCR CDR3 was HTBI. TCRdb ran MiXCR on the multiplex PCR reads and lists one entry per CDR3 protein. The sample holds 450,000 to 700,000 distinct CDR3 sequences, 40% to 55% seen once. The source material was peripheral blood or thyroid tissue (not recorded which). These receptors all stem from an adult woman with Graves' disease, either hyperthyroidism or ophthalmopathy (not recorded which).

This clonotype was detected many times. CDR3 residues: CSARGGTSNQPQHF. CDR3 nucleotides: TGCAGTGCTAGGGGTGGGACTAGCAATCAGCCCCAGCATTTT. The chain recombines TRBV20-1 with TRBJ1-5, with D perhaps matching TRBD1 (5 bases). Per germline, CDR1 DFQATT and CDR2 SNEGSKA (reference sequence). V was cut by 3 bases and J by 0 bases, with 9 bases left in between. The CDR3 sequence is 14 residues long.

This clonotype was detected only once. Being one base from a much bigger clone, this may be a read error. This likely comes from a read error, as the CDR3 has no conserved phenylalanine or tryptophan at its end. V is TRBV14 and J is TRBJ2-7; TRBD1 or TRBD2 may be the D gene (6 bases each). Per the germline V gene, CDR1 is SGHDN and CDR2 is FVKESK. This CDR3 region has 16 residues. Trimming took 5 bases from V and 1 from J, leaving 18 bases between them. CDR3 in DNA: TGTGCCAGCAGCTTCAAAGAGGGGGGTAGGTCCTACGAGCAGTACCTC. This gives the protein CASSFKEGGRSYEQYL.

The table lists this clonotype with a count of one. This chain connects TRBV15 to TRBJ2-5; 9 nucleotides align to TRBD2. V was pared by 0 bases and J by 5 bases, with 7 bases of the junction left unmatched. Germline V lookup: CDR1 LNHNV, CDR2 YYDKDF (reference sequence). CDR3 size: 16 residues. The CDR3 loop reads CATSRDGPSGMETQYF. CDR3 sequence (DNA): TGTGCCACCAGCAGAGATGGGCCTAGCGGGATGGAGACCCAGTACTTC.

The chain joins TRBV28 to TRBJ2-7; tentative D call: TRBD1 (5 bases). The CDR3 extends over 14 amino acids. The ends were cut back, 3 bases at V and 8 bases at J, with 17 bases in the middle. Germline CDR1 and CDR2: MDHEN and SYDVKM. CDR3 DNA sequence: TGTGCCAGCAGTTTTTATGGCGCGCCAGGGCAGCAGTACTTC. Its protein is CASSFYGAPGQQYF.

The sample holds many counts of this clonotype. The CDR3 is CASSLIGRTSEETQYF. CDR3 coding DNA: TGTGCCAGCAGCTTAATAGGCAGGACTAGTGAGGAGACCCAGTACTTC. This chain links TRBV7-3 with TRBJ2-5; 7 nucleotides align to TRBD2. The CDR3 is 16 residues long. J was trimmed by 5 bases and V by 1 base; bases with no gene match: 10. Per the germline V gene, CDR1 is SGHTA and CDR2 is FQGTGA.

In this sample, this clonotype turned up once. V and J are TRBV9 and TRBJ1-6, with D perhaps matching TRBD1 (5 bases). Germline V gives CDR1 SGDLS, CDR2 YYNGEE. The CDR3 has 15 residues. The V gene lost 0 bases and the J gene lost 9 bases, with 13 bases spanning the gap. The CDR3 DNA sequence: TGTGCCAGCAGCGTAGGGTATAGGGGTAGTTCACCCCTCCACTTT. This encodes CASSVGYRGSSPLHF.

Concerning this clonotype: Its ends do not fully match the called genes, so a read error is possible. This sequence joins TRBV2 and TRBJ2-7, with 7 bases matching TRBD2. The CDR3 is 15 residues long. CDR1 and CDR2 (germline): SNHLY, FYNNEI. CDR3 sequence: CASSEAGGVTGELYF. CDR3 sequence (DNA): TGTGCCAGCAGTGAAGCGGGAGGGGTCACCGGGGAGCTGTACTTC.

Here the CDR3 DNA reads TGCAGTGCTAGAGATTTCGAGTTCCTAGCGGGAATGAGGGACTACGAGCATTTT. This encodes CSARDFEFLAGMRDYEHF. The V call is TRBV20-1, the J call TRBJ1-5; D is perhaps TRBD1 (5 bases). V was clipped by 0 bases and J by 14 bases, with 32 bases between them. This CDR3 is built from 18 residues. CDR1 is DFQATT and CDR2 is SNEGSKA in the germline V gene (reference sequence).

CDR3 DNA: TGTGCCAGCAGCCAAGATGGGGTGGGGGGTATGGCTGAAGCTTTCTTT. Protein sequence: CASSQDGVGGMAEAFF. The gene calls are TRBV11-2 and TRBJ1-1; TRBD1 is a possible D gene (5 bases). The CDR3 extends over 16 amino acids. The V end was cut by 5 bases, the J end by 6 bases, with 22 bases between. CDR1 and CDR2 (germline): SGHAT, FQNNGV.

The V gene is TRBV12-3 or TRBV12-4, the J gene TRBJ2-5; 7 bases fit TRBD1. V was pared by 5 bases and J by 9 bases, with 15 bases of the junction left unmatched. This CDR3 contains 15 residues. CDR3 nucleotides: TGTGCCAGCAGTAAAGGGACAGTAGTCAATCAGCCCCAGTACTTC. This codes for CASSKGTVVNQPQYF.

In regard to this clonotype: Here the CDR3 omits its conserved ending phenylalanine or tryptophan, so a read error is the likely source. The chain has TRBV27 and TRBJ1-1; the D gene is possibly TRBD1 (5 bases). The CDR3 sequence is 14 residues long. The V gene lost 2 bases and the J gene lost 1 base, with 8 bases spanning the gap. The germline gives CDR1 MNHEY, CDR2 SMNVEV (reference sequence). The CDR3 DNA reads TGTGCCAGCAGTTTAGCGACAGAGAACACTGAAGCTTTCTCT. Its protein is CASSLATENTEAFS.

This clonotype was recorded many times. The chain employs TRBV2 and TRBJ1-5, with 7 bases that match TRBD1. The V and J ends lost 8 bases and 2 bases, in that order; junction bases with no gene match: 3. Germline loops: CDR1 SNHLY, CDR2 FYNNEI. The CDR3 consists of 13 residues. CDR3 sequence (DNA): TGTGCCAGCGGTGGGACAGGCAATCAGCCCCAGCATTTT. Its translation: CASGGTGNQPQHF.

This clonotype was detected ten times or more. The chain has TRBV10-2 and TRBJ2-7; D call uncertain. Germline assignment: CDR1 WSHSY and CDR2 SAAADI. Deletions cut 2 bases from V and 0 bases from J, with 11 bases between. There are 15 residues in the CDR3. The CDR3, as DNA: TGCGCCAGCAGTGAGACACGCCTGAGCTCCTACGAGCAGTACTTC. Translating gives CASSETRLSSYEQYF.

The chain combines TRBV5-1 with TRBJ1-4, with D possibly matching TRBD1 (5 bases). Germline assignment: CDR1 SGHRS and CDR2 YFSETQ. Trimming stripped 5 bases from V and 7 bases from J, with 21 bases between. The CDR3 sequence is 16 residues long. Written as DNA, the CDR3 is TGCGCCAGCAGATTCACCACCGGGACGCGTGGTGAAAAACTGTTTTTT. It encodes CASRFTTGTRGEKLFF. Full variable domain (remainder filled in from reference TRBV5-1 and TRBJ1-4): KAGVTQTPRYLIKTRGQQVTLSCSPISGHRSVSWYQQTPGQGLQFLFEYFSETQRNKGNFPGRFSGRQFSNSRSEMNVSTLELGDSALYLCASRFTTGTRGEKLFFGSGTQLSVL.

The gene calls are TRBV7-8 and TRBJ2-7; TRBD1 might be the D (5 bases). The CDR3 extends over 14 amino acids. Trimming pared 0 bases from V and 6 bases from J, leaving 12 bases between. Germline CDR1 and CDR2: SGHVS and FQNEAQ. The CDR3 sequence is CASSLAWGLGEQYF. CDR3 bases: TGTGCCAGCAGCTTAGCTTGGGGCCTCGGCGAGCAGTACTTC.

The chain carries TRBV20-1 and TRBJ1-5; D perhaps matches TRBD1 (5 bases). The V gene's germline CDR1 is DFQATT and CDR2 SNEGSKA (reference sequence). V dropped 3 bases and J dropped 2 bases, with 11 bases sitting between them. The CDR3 has 14 residues. The CDR3 region is CSARVREGNQPQHF. CDR3 DNA: TGCAGTGCTAGGGTCAGGGAAGGCAATCAGCCCCAGCATTTT.

This clonotype was seen many times. This chain uses TRBV4-1 with TRBJ1-2, with D uncertain. Germline CDR1 is MGHRA and CDR2 is YSYEKL. The CDR3 is 16 amino acids. V was trimmed by 4 bases and J by 5 bases, leaving 20 bases between them. The CDR3 nucleotides read TGCGCCAGCAGCCCCTTCGGCCGTAGTAGGAGTTATGGCTACACCTTC. Its translation: CASSPFGRSRSYGYTF.

This chain links TRBV28 with TRBJ1-6; 7 bases fit TRBD1. This CDR3 spans 14 amino acids. The J segment lost 7 bases and the V segment lost 6 bases, leaving 6 bases of the junction unmatched. Germline V gives CDR1 MDHEN, CDR2 SYDVKM. CDR3 protein: CASRSTGKNSPLHF. The CDR3 DNA sequence: TGTGCCAGCAGGTCGACAGGGAAAAATTCACCCCTCCACTTT.

V is TRBV12-3 or TRBV12-4 and J is TRBJ1-5; a weak D match, TRBD1 (5 bases). This CDR3 region has 12 residues. Deletions cut 0 bases from V and 11 bases from J, with 8 bases between. CDR3 nucleotide sequence: TGTGCCAGCAGTTTAGCAGGGACGACCCAGCATTTT. Protein sequence: CASSLAGTTQHF.

The chain carries TRBV27 and TRBJ1-2; perhaps TRBD1 as D (5 bases). V dropped 7 bases and J dropped 3 bases, with 12 bases sitting between them. The CDR3 totals 13 residues. Germline CDR1 is MNHEY and CDR2 is SMNVEV (reference sequence). This chain's CDR3 is CASTLGPDYGYTF. The CDR3 DNA reads TGTGCCAGCACCCTGGGACCAGACTATGGCTACACCTTC.

This clonotype was seen ten or more times. V gene TRBV20-1 combines with J gene TRBJ1-2; tentatively, D is TRBD1 (5 bases). V was clipped by 1 base and J by 4 bases, with 25 bases between them. The CDR3 has 18 residues. Looked up from germline, CDR1 is DFQATT and CDR2 is SNEGSKA (reference sequence). CDR3 coding DNA: TGCAGTGCTAGAGCCAGCAGCCGGGACGGGGCATGGGGCTATGGCTACACCTTC. Translating gives CSARASSRDGAWGYGYTF.

At least ten counts were recorded for this clonotype. The genes are TRBV11-1 and TRBJ1-1; D uncertain. The CDR3 has 15 amino acids. Trimming removed 1 base at V and 6 bases at J, with 15 bases between. CDR1 is SGHAT and CDR2 is FQDESV in the germline V gene (reference sequence). The CDR3 sequence: CASSLGVFAGPEAFF. CDR3 DNA sequence: TGTGCCAGCAGCTTAGGGGTCTTTGCGGGCCCTGAAGCTTTCTTT.

At least ten counts were recorded for this clonotype. The genes are TRBV7-9 and TRBJ1-1, with 8 nucleotides matching TRBD1. The CDR3 sequence is 16 residues long. Germline CDR1 is SEHNR and CDR2 is FQNEAQ (reference sequence). The J segment lost 1 base and the V segment lost 1 base, leaving 5 bases of the junction unmatched. CDR3 bases: TGTGCCAGCAGCTTAGTGGGACAGGTGACGAACACTGAAGCTTTCTTT. It yields the protein CASSLVGQVTNTEAFF.

The V gene is TRBV7-6, the J gene TRBJ2-5; D is unclear. Trimming took off 1 base at V and 1 base at J, with 7 bases between the two ends. The length of the CDR3 is 14 residues. Germline V gene sequence: CDR1 SGHVS, CDR2 FNYEAQ. CDR3 amino acids: CASSLVTIQETQYF. The CDR3 region has the DNA TGTGCCAGCAGCTTAGTTACAATCCAAGAGACCCAGTACTTC.

The rearrangement uses TRBV6-5 and TRBJ2-5; no definite D call. CDR1 is MNHEY and CDR2 is SVGAGI in the germline V gene. Trimming pared 2 bases from V and 2 bases from J, leaving 9 bases between. CDR3 length: 14 residues. Here the CDR3 reads CASSYLGSQETQYF. CDR3 sequence (DNA): TGTGCCAGCAGTTACCTGGGCAGTCAAGAGACCCAGTACTTC.

This clonotype was counted at least ten times. The chain employs TRBV5-1 and TRBJ2-7; possibly TRBD2 for D (5 bases). The CDR3 is 17 residues long. From germline, CDR1 is SGHRS and CDR2 YFSETQ. V shed 4 bases and J shed 2 bases, with 22 bases lying between them. The CDR3 protein is CASSPSGFDTGTYEQYF. CDR3 nucleotide sequence: TGCGCCAGCAGCCCGTCGGGGTTCGACACGGGGACCTACGAGCAGTACTTC.

The chain uses TRBV9 and TRBJ1-2, with 10 bases that match TRBD1. There are 17 residues in the CDR3. Germline V CDR1 and CDR2: SGDLS, YYNGEE. Trimming at V came to 3 bases and at J to 3 bases, leaving 11 bases not matched to a gene. CDR3 DNA sequence: TGTGCCAGCAGCGGAGGACAGGGGGAGCTTACCTACTATGGCTACACCTTC. Amino acids: CASSGGQGELTYYGYTF.

This clonotype was seen repeatedly, ten times or more. The chain carries TRBV9 and TRBJ1-6; the D gene is possibly TRBD1 (5 bases). CDR1 and CDR2 from the germline V gene are SGDLS and YYNGEE. The CDR3 sequence is 15 residues long. V was trimmed by 3 bases and J by 10 bases, leaving 17 bases between them. The CDR3 DNA sequence: TGTGCCAGCAGCGGGGGCGGAGGGGTGGACTCACCCCTCCACTTT. It translates to CASSGGGGVDSPLHF.

This clonotype came up many times. The rearrangement joins TRBV11-2 to TRBJ1-6, with D unclear. With 5 bases removed from V and 10 bases from J, the gap between germline ends came to 18 bases. The length of the CDR3 is 15 residues. From germline, CDR1 is SGHAT and CDR2 FQNNGV. CDR3 region: CASSPLSGSNSPLHF. The CDR3 DNA follows: TGTGCCAGCAGCCCCCTGAGCGGGTCTAACTCACCCCTCCACTTT.

With respect to this clonotype: This CDR3 fails to terminate in the conserved phenylalanine or tryptophan, so it likely reflects a read error. The limits of the CDR3 on the DNA are not certain, so only TCRdb's listed CDR3 is given. The chain recombines TRBV2 with TRBJ1-1; TRBD1, the table's D call, lacks a check against the DNA. Germline values: CDR1 SNHLY, CDR2 FYNNEI. A total of 10 residues make up the CDR3, ends included. CDR3 region: CASSEFGTDS.

This clonotype was observed at least ten times. The chain carries TRBV24-1 and TRBJ2-2, with D perhaps matching TRBD1 (5 bases). In germline, CDR1 is KGHDR, CDR2 SFDVKD. The CDR3 covers 14 residues. Trimming left V 3 bases short and J 3 bases short, with 7 bases between. For the CDR3, the DNA is TGTGCCACCAGTGATCCAGGGTACACCGGGGAGCTGTTTTTT. Translation: CATSDPGYTGELFF.